Described below is a single T cell receptor beta chain sequence and its context. The data derive from a study of control samples from healthy donors and cancer patients. Only in-frame clones appear in the TCRdb table, and some are missing; sequencing was by immunoSEQ multiplex PCR. The sample holds roughly 150,000 clones, over 90% seen once. Trimming removed 1 base at V and 2 bases at J, with 9 bases between. The germline V gene has CDR1 LGHDT and CDR2 YNNKEL (reference sequence). This CDR3 contains 15 residues. The chain is built from TRBV3-1 (or the pseudogene TRBV3-2) and TRBJ1-3; maybe TRBD1 (5 bases). The receptor's source is a man aged 50-60 years in good health. Specimen: blood. Written as DNA, the CDR3 is TGTGCCAGCAGCCAAGTTCCAGGGACTGGAAACACCATATATTTT. Its translation is CASSQVPGTGNTIYF.